The 3 T cell receptor beta chains presented below share a single source sample, sequenced in a study of beta chain features in type 1 diabetes. Study conclusions and caveats: For Type 1 diabetes patients, all four CD4+ subsets carried TCRB CDR3s that were moderately but significantly shorter.

The antigens of these receptors remain unknown. All of the isolated RNA was reverse transcribed, so expressed TCRB transcripts were sequenced. Libraries were prepared by immunoSEQ multiplex PCR; TCRdb keeps only in-frame clonotypes and omits some of them. The table records hundreds of thousands of clones, 15% of them present only once. The source material was naive CD4+ T cells from blood. Receptors originate from a man aged 18 to 35 with type 1 diabetes.

This chain joins TRBV7-9 and TRBJ2-7; tentative D call: TRBD2 (5 bases). V was pared by 5 bases and J by 2 bases, with 22 bases between. There are 17 residues in the CDR3. Looked up from germline, CDR1 is SEHNR and CDR2 is FQNEAQ (reference sequence). CDR3 residues: CASSLLPHTGNTYEQYF. As DNA, the CDR3 is TGTGCCAGCAGCCTCCTACCGCATACGGGGAACACCTACGAGCAGTACTTC.

This chain uses TRBV27 with TRBJ2-5; 7 positions match TRBD1. The CDR3 extends over 13 amino acids. Germline CDR1 MNHEY, CDR2 SMNVEV (reference sequence). V trimming: 2 bases; J trimming: 9 bases; junction bases outside the gene matches: 6. The chain's CDR3 is CASSLRQGKAQYF. In DNA form, the CDR3 reads TGTGCCAGCAGTTTACGACAGGGTAAAGCCCAGTACTTC.

The genes are TRBV30 and TRBJ1-5, with a tentative D call TRBD1 (5 bases). V lost 2 bases and J 1 base, leaving 12 bases between the germline ends. CDR1 and CDR2 (germline): GTSNPN, SVGIG (reference sequence). CDR3 length: 15 amino acids. The DNA for the CDR3 is TGTGCCTGGAGTTTCCGCGGGGGAAGCAATCAGCCCCAGCATTTT. Its translation: CAWSFRGGSNQPQHF.